One and the same sample provided the 3 T cell receptor beta chains below, sequenced in a study of early T cells in non-severe SARS-CoV-2 infection. MiXCR, applied by TCRdb to the 5' RACE reads, yields one record per CDR3 protein. Here the sample spans 75,000 to 80,000 distinct CDR3 sequences, roughly 12% being singletons. The sequenced sample was whole blood, obtained at baseline. The receptors come from an adult who was a healthcare worker with PCR-confirmed SARS-CoV-2 infection or an uninfected control (not recorded which).

This clonotype was found a few times. J is TRBJ1-6 and V is TRBV7-9; no reliable D call. The ends were cut back, 2 bases at V and 8 bases at J, with 10 bases in the middle. The CDR3 sequence is 14 residues long. In germline, CDR1 is SEHNR, CDR2 FQNEAQ (reference sequence). Here the CDR3 reads CASSLNGRDSPLHF. The CDR3 region has the DNA TGTGCCAGCAGCTTAAACGGAAGGGATTCACCCCTCCACTTT.

Remarks on this clonotype: Its ends do not fully match the called genes, so a read error is possible. This chain joins TRBV27 and TRBJ2-7; no clear D gene. The length of the CDR3 is 12 residues. Germline V lookup: CDR1 MNHEY, CDR2 SMNVEV (reference sequence). The CDR3 bases are TGTGTCAGCAGTCGGAACGGGTACGAGCAGTACTTC. Translation gives CVSSRNGYEQYF.

J is TRBJ2-1 and V is TRBV3-1; the D gene is possibly TRBD1 (6 bases). Germline lookup yields CDR1 LGHDT and CDR2 YNNKEL (reference sequence). V gave up 1 base and J gave up 2 bases, with 9 bases separating them. The CDR3 loop spans 15 amino acids. As DNA, the CDR3 is TGTGCCAGCAGCCAAGCCCCAGGGGCCTACAATGAGCAGTTCTTC. Translating gives CASSQAPGAYNEQFF.